The rows below give T cell receptor beta chains drawn from one sample of a study of blood T cell repertoires in COVID-19. Libraries were prepared by immunoSEQ multiplex PCR; TCRdb keeps only in-frame clonotypes and omits some of them. In the table there are 300,000 to 350,000 clones, 80% to 90% of which are singletons. The sequenced sample consisted of PBMCs or T cells enriched from blood (not recorded which). These receptors were collected from a man aged 25 to 45 who had recovered from COVID-19. Both conserved end residues are part of each CDR3. The order of the fields is J gene, V gene, clone size, D gene, CDR3 protein, CDR3 DNA. D genes are given only for firm matches. Expanded clones are given a class, and other clones once, few, many or no size at all.

TRBJ1-6 | TRBV2 | - | TRBD1 | CASRYRGNSPLHF | TGTGCCAGCAGGTACAGGGGTAATTCACCCCTCCACTTT
TRBJ1-1 | TRBV28 | once | TRBD1 | CASRTGGNTEAFF | TGTGCCAGCCGAACAGGGGGTAACACTGAAGCTTTCTTT
TRBJ1-5 | TRBV3-1/TRBV3-2 | - | - | CASSQNTFGTQHF | TGTGCCAGCAGCCAAAACACGTTTGGTACCCAGCATTTT
TRBJ1-2 | TRBV28 | - | TRBD1 | CASTLTGRINYGYTF | TGTGCCAGCACCTTGACAGGGAGGATAAACTATGGCTACACCTTC
TRBJ2-2 | TRBV25-1 | once | TRBD2 | CASTPGLATGELFF | TGTGCCAGCACTCCCGGACTAGCCACCGGGGAGCTGTTTTTT
TRBJ2-2 | TRBV29-1 | - | - | CSVSPDRNTGELFF | TGCAGCGTTTCACCCGACAGAAACACCGGGGAGCTGTTTTTT
TRBJ1-1 | TRBV24-1 | - | - | CATSDPGRPTEAFF | TGTGCCACCAGTGATCCCGGGAGACCTACTGAAGCTTTCTTT
TRBJ2-1 | TRBV4-2 | - | - | CASSHLVGHEQFF | TGTGCCAGCAGCCATCTTGTGGGCCATGAGCAGTTCTTC
TRBJ2-7 | TRBV20-1 | once | - | CSARLDYEQYF | TGCAGTGCTAGACTAGACTACGAGCAGTACTTC
TRBJ2-5 | TRBV5-8 | - | TRBD2 | CASSSRGLAGQETQYF | TGTGCCAGCAGCTCTCGGGGACTAGCGGGGCAAGAGACCCAGTACTTC
TRBJ1-3 | TRBV11-2 | - | TRBD1 | CASRRGQGGAGNTIYF | TGTGCCAGCAGGAGAGGACAGGGGGGAGCTGGAAACACCATATATTTT
TRBJ1-1 | TRBV4-1 | - | - | CASSQGRALEAFF | TGCGCCAGCAGCCAAGGCAGGGCCCTTGAAGCTTTCTTT
TRBJ2-3 | TRBV14 | - | TRBD2 | CASSQAGGPIDTQYF | TGTGCCAGCAGCCAGGCGGGGGGGCCGATAGATACGCAGTATTTT
TRBJ1-5 | TRBV2 | - | - | CASRTGTHSNQPQHF | TGTGCCAGCAGAACCGGGACTCATAGCAATCAGCCCCAGCATTTT
TRBJ2-3 | TRBV6-4 | - | - | CASSATSTTDTQYF | TGTGCCAGCAGTGCCACTAGCACCACAGATACGCAGTATTTT
TRBJ2-5 | TRBV7-6 | - | TRBD2 | CASSQTSGGASETQYF | TGTGCCAGCAGCCAAACTAGCGGGGGGGCCTCTGAGACCCAGTACTTC
TRBJ2-7 | TRBV4-1 | - | - | CASSQAPQKYEQYF | TGCGCCAGCAGCCAAGCACCCCAGAAATACGAGCAGTACTTC
TRBJ2-3 | TRBV25-1 | - | TRBD1 | CASGSGTGGYTQYF | TGTGCCAGCGGCTCCGGGACAGGGGGTTATACGCAGTATTTT
TRBJ1-6 | TRBV15 | - | - | CATSRSRQGQSPLHF | TGTGCCACCAGCCGCTCTAGGCAGGGTCAATCACCCCTCCACTTT
TRBJ2-7 | TRBV27 | - | TRBD1 | CASSPWDRSSYEQYF | TGTGCCAGCAGCCCCTGGGACAGGAGCTCCTACGAGCAGTACTTC
TRBJ1-1 | TRBV7-9 | - | - | CASSLDSRVTEAFF | TGTGCCAGCAGCTTAGACTCCAGGGTAACTGAAGCTTTCTTT
TRBJ2-5 | TRBV5-1 | - | - | CASSFTSMETQYF | TGCGCCAGCAGCTTTACTAGTATGGAGACCCAGTACTTC
TRBJ1-5 | TRBV7-9 | - | - | CASSPSGVGGNQPQHF | TGTGCCAGCAGCCCCTCCGGGGTGGGTGGCAATCAGCCCCAGCATTTT
TRBJ1-5 | TRBV30 | - | TRBD1 | CAWSETGGHQPQHF | TGTGCCTGGAGCGAAACAGGGGGGCATCAGCCCCAGCATTTT
TRBJ1-1 | TRBV24-1 | - | - | CATSPPRNTEAFF | TGTGCCACCAGTCCCCCTCGGAACACTGAAGCTTTCTTT
TRBJ2-5 | TRBV5-4 | - | TRBD1 | CASSTGTGDETQYF | TGTGCCAGCAGCACTGGGACAGGGGATGAGACCCAGTACTTC
TRBJ2-3 | TRBV2 | - | TRBD1 | CASSGWTGEYVADTQYF | TGTGCCAGCAGTGGATGGACAGGGGAGTATGTGGCAGATACGCAGTATTTT
TRBJ2-2 | TRBV9 | few | - | CASSAQGDGTGELFF | TGTGCCAGCAGCGCACAGGGTGACGGCACCGGGGAGCTGTTTTTT
TRBJ2-7 | TRBV7-8 | - | TRBD1 | CASSAGTGGGEQYF | TGTGCCAGCAGCGCTGGGACAGGGGGAGGCGAGCAGTACTTC
TRBJ2-1 | TRBV7-2 | - | TRBD2 | CASGIAGGNEQFF | TGTGCCAGCGGTATAGCGGGGGGGAATGAGCAGTTCTTC
TRBJ1-2 | TRBV28 | - | - | CASSLWAVGYTF | TGTGCCAGCAGTTTATGGGCGGTTGGCTACACCTTC
TRBJ2-3 | TRBV7-2 | - | - | CASSLGGEGVDTQYF | TGTGCCAGCAGCTTAGGGGGAGAAGGTGTGGATACGCAGTATTTT
TRBJ1-1 | TRBV7-2 | - | - | CASSPPGGRNTEAFF | TGTGCCAGCAGCCCCCCGGGGGGGCGGAACACTGAAGCTTTCTTT
TRBJ2-7 | TRBV3-1/TRBV3-2 | - | - | CASSPRTPYEQYF | TGTGCCAGCAGCCCACGCACACCCTACGAGCAGTACTTC
TRBJ1-1 | TRBV20-1 | - | - | CSASAFGRAEAFF | TGCAGTGCTAGTGCTTTTGGGAGGGCTGAAGCTTTCTTT
TRBJ1-6 | TRBV27 | - | - | CASSLGAGYNSPLHF | TGTGCCAGCAGTTTGGGCGCGGGATATAATTCACCCCTCCACTTT
TRBJ1-1 | TRBV5-1 | - | TRBD1 | CASSRDRGTEAFF | TGCGCCAGCTCTAGGGACAGGGGGACTGAAGCTTTCTTT
TRBJ1-4 | TRBV19 | - | - | CASSTAFGRDEKLFF | TGTGCCAGTAGTACGGCGTTTGGGCGAGACGAAAAACTGTTTTTT
TRBJ2-7 | TRBV28 | - | - | CASRPGSSYEQYF | TGTGCCAGCAGGCCCGGGAGTTCCTACGAGCAGTACTTC
TRBJ1-1 | TRBV27 | - | TRBD1 | CASNLGQGNTEAFF | TGTGCCAGCAACTTGGGACAGGGGAACACTGAAGCTTTCTTT
TRBJ2-5 | TRBV5-1 | once | TRBD2 | CASSRQTSGGGETQYF | TGCGCCAGCAGCCGTCAAACTAGCGGGGGAGGAGAGACCCAGTACTTC
TRBJ1-2 | TRBV7-2 | - | TRBD1 | CASSEYRGTYYGYTF | TGTGCCAGCAGCGAATACAGGGGCACCTACTATGGCTACACCTTC
TRBJ2-7 | TRBV5-4 | - | TRBD2 | CASSSYSGGTYEQYF | TGTGCCAGCAGCTCCTATAGCGGGGGGACCTACGAGCAGTACTTC
TRBJ2-5 | TRBV7-8 | - | - | CASSRRQSHPIGGETQYF | TGTGCCAGCAGCCGTCGACAGAGCCACCCAATCGGGGGAGAGACCCAGTACTTC
TRBJ2-7 | TRBV6-5 | - | - | CASGVVYEQYF | TGTGCCAGCGGAGTGGTCTACGAGCAGTACTTC
TRBJ2-1 | TRBV5-1 | once | TRBD2 | CASSKAGGPPGYNEQFF | TGCGCCAGCAGCAAAGCGGGGGGGCCTCCAGGCTACAATGAGCAGTTCTTC
TRBJ2-3 | TRBV9 | - | - | CASSVGGRGITDTQYF | TGTGCCAGCAGCGTAGGAGGCAGAGGCATCACAGATACGCAGTATTTT
TRBJ2-3 | TRBV3-1/TRBV3-2 | - | TRBD2 | CASSQVGTSGAFSTDTQYF | TGTGCCAGCAGCCAAGTTGGGACTAGCGGGGCCTTTAGCACAGATACGCAGTATTTT
TRBJ1-5 | TRBV3-1/TRBV3-2 | once | TRBD1 | CASSPTGGGQPQHF | TGTGCCAGCAGCCCTACAGGGGGCGGTCAGCCCCAGCATTTT
TRBJ2-5 | TRBV18 | - | - | CASSPPGQQETQYF | TGTGCCAGCTCACCACCCGGACAGCAAGAGACCCAGTACTTC
TRBJ1-5 | TRBV4-2 | - | - | CASSQDWAGNQPQHF | TGTGCCAGCAGCCAAGATTGGGCAGGGAATCAGCCCCAGCATTTT
TRBJ2-7 | TRBV27 | - | TRBD1 | CASRRQGLGYEQYF | TGTGCCAGCAGGCGACAGGGTCTGGGCTACGAGCAGTACTTC
TRBJ1-2 | TRBV14 | - | - | CASSQPNRGLPNYGYTF | TGTGCCAGCAGCCAACCCAATAGGGGTCTCCCTAACTATGGCTACACCTTC
TRBJ2-1 | TRBV7-5 | - | - | CVRSLGGGLAAINEQFF | TGTGTCAGAAGCCTGGGGGGGGGACTAGCAGCCATTAATGAGCAGTTCTTC
TRBJ1-6 | TRBV28 | - | TRBD1 | CASSLTGTAPLHF | TGTGCCAGCAGCTTGACAGGGACAGCACCCCTCCACTTT
TRBJ2-7 | TRBV9 | - | TRBD1 | CASSVGQGEGSYEQYF | TGTGCCAGCAGCGTAGGACAGGGGGAGGGCTCCTACGAGCAGTACTTC
TRBJ2-1 | TRBV5-1 | - | TRBD2 | CASSLGFLAGEHNEQFF | TGCGCCAGCAGCTTGGGTTTCTTAGCGGGGGAGCACAATGAGCAGTTCTTC
TRBJ1-1 | TRBV11-3 | - | TRBD1 | CASRGTGETEAFF | TGTGCCAGCAGGGGTACAGGGGAAACTGAAGCTTTCTTT
TRBJ1-2 | TRBV3-1/TRBV3-2 | few | - | CASSQASTANYGYTF | TGTGCCAGCAGCCAAGCGAGTACAGCCAACTATGGCTACACCTTC